Listed below are T cell receptor beta chains from one sample, sequenced in a study of control samples from healthy donors and cancer patients. The method was immunoSEQ multiplex PCR; TCRdb's version includes in-frame clones alone and lacks a portion of them. The data hold about 110,000 clones, with 90% observed a single time. The sample taken for sequencing was blood. The receptors derive from a human donor in good health. The donor label of this sample is uncertain. Each CDR3 is given with its conserved first and last residue. D genes are given only for firm matches. Some rows mark clone size as missing; the rest say once, few, many or name a class of expanded clone.

V	J	D	size	CDR3	DNA
TRBV6-5	TRBJ2-3	TRBD1	NA	CASSSGQGATDTQYF	TGTGCCAGCAGTTCGGGACAGGGGGCCACAGATACGCAGTATTTT
TRBV30	TRBJ2-5	TRBD1	NA	CAWIQPRGRETQYF	TGTGCCTGGATCCAACCCAGGGGGAGAGAGACCCAGTACTTC
TRBV5-1	TRBJ1-1	NA	once	CASSLGEGWTEAFF	TGCGCCAGCAGCTTGGGGGAGGGTTGGACTGAAGCTTTCTTT
TRBV14	TRBJ2-2	TRBD2	NA	CASSQDLTSEVPGELFF	TGTGCCAGCAGCCAAGATCTTACTAGCGAGGTTCCCGGGGAGCTGTTTTTT
TRBV5-1	TRBJ1-3	TRBD1	NA	CASSLEAGGGNTIYF	TGCGCCAGCAGCTTGGAGGCAGGGGGCGGAAACACCATATATTTT
TRBV19	TRBJ1-2	TRBD1	NA	CASSVQGGRDYGYTF	TGTGCCAGTAGTGTACAGGGGGGGCGTGACTATGGCTACACCTTC
TRBV6-5	TRBJ2-3	TRBD2	NA	CASTRRMGGDTQYF	TGTGCCAGCACCAGACGCATGGGAGGGGATACGCAGTATTTT
TRBV7-8	TRBJ2-1	TRBD1	NA	CASSGGQGAFYNEQFF	TGTGCCAGCAGCGGGGGGCAGGGGGCGTTCTACAATGAGCAGTTCTTC
TRBV12-3/TRBV12-4	TRBJ2-1	NA	NA	CASSLLPNEQFF	TGTGCCAGCAGTTTACTTCCCAATGAGCAGTTCTTC
TRBV12-3/TRBV12-4	TRBJ2-5	NA	NA	CASSFQGRETQYF	TGTGCCAGCAGTTTTCAGGGCCGAGAGACCCAGTACTTC
TRBV2	TRBJ1-4	TRBD1	NA	CASKRSGTEGKLFF	TGTGCCAGCAAAAGGAGTGGGACAGAGGGAAAACTGTTTTTT
TRBV27	TRBJ1-2	TRBD1	NA	CASSFGTGGWGYTF	TGTGCCAGCAGTTTTGGCACAGGGGGCTGGGGCTACACCTTC
TRBV5-6	TRBJ2-5	NA	NA	CASSLAYRQETQYF	TGTGCCAGCAGCTTGGCGTACAGACAAGAGACCCAGTACTTC
TRBV24-1	TRBJ2-1	TRBD2	NA	CATSEGGGLQGEQFF	TGTGCCACCAGTGAAGGCGGGGGGCTTCAGGGAGAGCAGTTCTTC
TRBV7-9	TRBJ1-1	NA	NA	CASSSSSLGIGMNTEAFF	TGTGCCAGCAGCTCCAGCAGCTTAGGTATAGGGATGAACACTGAAGCTTTCTTT
TRBV9	TRBJ1-3	NA	NA	CASTAEGISGNTIYF	TGTGCCAGCACCGCGGAGGGGATCTCTGGAAACACCATATATTTT
TRBV19	TRBJ1-5	NA	NA	CASKRGASNQPQHF	TGTGCCAGTAAGCGGGGAGCAAGCAATCAGCCCCAGCATTTT
TRBV19	TRBJ1-6	TRBD1	NA	CASSRGEGARNSPLHF	TGTGCCAGTAGTAGAGGTGAGGGGGCTCGCAATTCACCCCTCCACTTT
TRBV7-2	TRBJ2-3	NA	NA	CASSLVESSTDTQYF	TGTGCCAGCAGCTTAGTTGAGAGTAGCACAGATACGCAGTATTTT
TRBV9	TRBJ2-3	TRBD1	NA	CASSAQGASDTQYF	TGTGCCAGCAGCGCCCAGGGGGCTTCAGATACGCAGTATTTT
TRBV24-1	TRBJ2-2	NA	NA	CATSDYKGISGELFF	TGTGCCACCAGTGATTATAAGGGGATCTCCGGGGAGCTGTTTTTT
TRBV6-6	TRBJ1-5	NA	NA	CASSYIGIDQPQHF	TGTGCCAGCAGTTACATAGGGATCGATCAGCCCCAGCATTTT
TRBV6-1	TRBJ2-7	NA	NA	CASSDETYEQYF	TGTGCCAGCAGTGATGAGACCTACGAGCAGTACTTC
TRBV24-1	TRBJ1-3	TRBD1	NA	CATSDRVDTIYF	TGTGCCACCAGCGACAGGGTTGACACCATATATTTT
TRBV21-1	TRBJ2-3	NA	once	CASSKRPQYF	TGTGCCAGCAGCAAGCGCCCGCAGTATTTT
TRBV28	TRBJ1-5	NA	NA	CASSFGGSNQPQHF	TGTGCCAGCAGTTTTGGCGGGAGCAATCAGCCCCAGCATTTT
TRBV5-1	TRBJ1-1	NA	NA	CASSLVLTNTEAFF	TGCGCCAGCAGCTTGGTACTAACGAACACTGAAGCTTTCTTT
TRBV5-6	TRBJ1-1	NA	NA	CASSSGVRFTEAFF	TGTGCCAGCAGCTCCGGAGTTCGGTTCACTGAAGCTTTCTTT
TRBV5-1	TRBJ1-6	TRBD1	NA	CASRRTGINLNSPLHF	TGCGCCAGCAGGAGGACAGGGATTAACCTAAATTCACCCCTCCACTTT
TRBV24-1	TRBJ1-4	TRBD1	NA	CATRQRTDRGFEKLFF	TGTGCCACCCGCCAGAGGACGGACAGGGGATTTGAAAAACTGTTTTTT
TRBV3-1/TRBV3-2	TRBJ2-3	TRBD2	NA	CASSQEGLAGPSTDTQYF	TGTGCCAGCAGCCAAGAAGGACTAGCCGGGCCCTCCACAGATACGCAGTATTTT
TRBV29-1	TRBJ2-1	NA	once	CSVEPGDEQFF	TGCAGCGTTGAACCGGGAGATGAGCAGTTCTTC
TRBV18	TRBJ2-2	TRBD1	once	CASSPNRGRTGELFF	TGTGCCAGCTCACCGAACAGGGGTCGGACCGGGGAGCTGTTTTTT
TRBV27	TRBJ2-3	TRBD2	NA	CASSSRLAGGQSTDTQYF	TGTGCCAGCAGTTCCCGACTAGCGGGGGGGCAAAGCACAGATACGCAGTATTTT
TRBV5-1	TRBJ2-5	TRBD1	NA	CASSLEGQGIQETQYF	TGCGCCAGCAGCTTGGAGGGACAGGGGATTCAAGAGACCCAGTACTTC
TRBV5-4	TRBJ1-1	TRBD1	once	CASSRTGNEAFF	TGTGCCAGCAGCCGGACAGGGAATGAAGCTTTCTTT
TRBV11-1	TRBJ2-1	NA	NA	CASSPGTQRGDEQFF	TGTGCCAGCAGCCCCGGGACCCAGAGGGGCGATGAGCAGTTCTTC
TRBV21-1	TRBJ1-2	NA	once	CASSNFRASVGYTF	TGTGCCAGCAGCAACTTTCGGGCCTCCGTGGGCTACACCTTC
TRBV7-9	TRBJ1-3	TRBD1	NA	CASRRTGSGNTIYF	TGTGCCAGCCGACGGACAGGGTCTGGAAACACCATATATTTT
TRBV7-8	TRBJ2-3	NA	once	CASSLVGGRGTDTQYF	TGTGCCAGCAGCTTAGTCGGGGGGCGGGGCACAGATACGCAGTATTTT
TRBV29-1	TRBJ2-7	TRBD2	NA	CSARLERGIAEQYF	TGCAGCGCTAGGCTGGAGCGGGGGATCGCCGAGCAGTACTTC
TRBV18	TRBJ1-4	NA	once	CASSPSANEKLFF	TGTGCCAGCTCACCCTCGGCTAATGAAAAACTGTTTTTT
TRBV27	TRBJ1-1	NA	NA	CASTFRGVGGTEAFF	TGTGCCAGCACTTTTAGGGGCGTCGGCGGCACTGAAGCTTTCTTT
TRBV4-3	TRBJ1-1	NA	NA	CASSQDSYTEAFF	TGCGCCAGCAGCCAAGACAGTTACACTGAAGCTTTCTTT